Listed below are T cell receptor beta chains from one sample, sequenced in a study of identical twins. In TCRdb, the 5' RACE reads were re-called with MiXCR into one record per CDR3 protein. The table includes more than 400,000 distinct CDR3 sequences, about 16% detected once. These sequences were also reported in another study, on yellow fever vaccine responses in identical twins.

Sequencing input: CD4+ T cells sorted from blood. The receptors shown here come from a woman aged 18-29 years in good health. Both conserved end residues are part of each CDR3. The D gene is left open where the match is weak. Some rows mark clone size as missing; the rest say once, few, many or name a class of expanded clone.

v_call	j_call	clone_size	d_call	cdr3_aa	cdr3_nt
TRBV13	TRBJ2-3	NA	NA	CASSLRNTDTQYF	TGTGCCAGCAGCTTACGAAACACAGATACGCAGTATTTT
TRBV9	TRBJ1-4	NA	NA	CASSAGHYEKLFF	TGTGCCAGCAGCGCAGGGCACTATGAAAAACTGTTTTTT
TRBV20-1	TRBJ2-1	few	NA	CSGRSYNEQFF	TGCAGTGGTCGCTCCTACAATGAGCAGTTCTTC
TRBV14	TRBJ2-7	NA	TRBD1	CASSLGQGNYEQYF	TGTGCCAGCAGCCTGGGACAGGGCAACTACGAGCAGTACTTC
TRBV25-1	TRBJ1-1	few	NA	CASSEFPQGFGTEAFF	TGTGCCAGCAGTGAATTTCCCCAGGGGTTCGGCACTGAAGCTTTCTTT
TRBV25-1	TRBJ2-7	many	TRBD2	CASSEYVGRSHEQYF	TGTGCCAGCAGTGAATATGTCGGGAGGAGCCACGAGCAGTACTTC
TRBV5-1	TRBJ2-1	few	TRBD2	CASSIGLAGARPGNEQFF	TGCGCCAGCAGCATAGGACTAGCGGGAGCTCGGCCTGGGAATGAGCAGTTCTTC
TRBV20-1	TRBJ1-2	NA	TRBD1	CSADGTGGSYGYTF	TGCAGTGCAGACGGGACAGGGGGCTCCTATGGCTACACCTTC
TRBV24-1	TRBJ2-7	few	NA	CATSDRETSRLEQYF	TGTGCCACCAGTGATCGTGAGACTAGTCGTCTCGAGCAGTACTTC
TRBV2	TRBJ2-5	few	TRBD2	CASSDGLAEETQYF	TGTGCCAGCAGTGACGGCCTAGCGGAAGAGACCCAGTACTTC
TRBV7-2	TRBJ2-5	NA	TRBD2	CASSLFGSGSVETQYF	TGTGCCAGCAGCTTATTTGGTAGCGGGAGCGTGGAGACCCAGTACTTC
TRBV20-1	TRBJ2-3	many	TRBD2	CSARDAQRGTPGTQYF	TGCAGTGCTAGAGATGCCCAGCGGGGGACACCCGGTACGCAGTATTTT
TRBV24-1	TRBJ2-6	NA	TRBD1	CATSEPDRAGGANVLTF	TGTGCCACCAGTGAACCTGACAGGGCTGGTGGGGCCAACGTCCTGACTTTC
TRBV18	TRBJ2-5	NA	NA	CASSPPSRRETQYF	TGTGCCAGCTCACCACCCTCGCGTCGGGAGACCCAGTACTTC
TRBV29-1	TRBJ2-5	few	TRBD1	CSATGTGEGAQYF	TGCAGCGCTACCGGGACAGGGGAAGGGGCCCAGTACTTC
TRBV15	TRBJ1-5	few	NA	CATSSPLQGYQPQHF	TGTGCCACCAGCTCCCCGCTACAGGGCTATCAGCCCCAGCATTTT
TRBV6-5	TRBJ2-5	few	TRBD1	CASSYSGGQGGETQYF	TGTGCCAGCAGTTACTCAGGGGGACAGGGAGGAGAGACCCAGTACTTC
TRBV5-4	TRBJ2-7	few	TRBD2	CASSLGTSGRSYEQYF	TGTGCCAGCAGCTTGGGGACTAGCGGGAGGAGCTACGAGCAGTACTTC
TRBV12-3/TRBV12-4	TRBJ2-3	few	NA	CASTKRFTDTQYF	TGTGCCAGCACCAAAAGGTTCACAGATACGCAGTATTTT
TRBV2	TRBJ2-2	few	TRBD1	CASSATGFTGELFF	TGTGCCAGCAGTGCGACAGGGTTCACCGGGGAGCTGTTTTTT
TRBV11-2	TRBJ2-1	few	NA	CASSLFLAENNEQFF	TGTGCCAGCAGCTTATTCTTAGCGGAAAACAATGAGCAGTTCTTC
TRBV7-6	TRBJ2-2	NA	NA	CASSLGSENTGELFF	TGTGCCAGCAGCTTAGGGTCAGAGAACACCGGGGAGCTGTTTTTT
TRBV27	TRBJ2-1	NA	NA	CASSKVASGYYNEQFF	TGTGCCAGCAGTAAAGTTGCGAGCGGCTACTACAATGAGCAGTTCTTC
TRBV2	TRBJ2-7	few	NA	CASSVGGSYEQYF	TGTGCCAGCAGCGTCGGGGGCTCCTACGAGCAGTACTTC
TRBV27	TRBJ2-6	NA	TRBD1	CASSFITGAVSGANVLTF	TGTGCCAGCAGTTTTATTACAGGGGCCGTCTCTGGGGCCAACGTCCTGACTTTC
TRBV4-2	TRBJ2-1	NA	TRBD1	CASSLRLRDSILDEQFF	TGTGCCAGCAGCCTTCGGCTCCGGGACAGCATCCTAGATGAGCAGTTCTTC
TRBV5-1	TRBJ1-2	few	NA	CASSLGGGQVYGYTF	TGCGCCAGCAGCTTGGGTGGAGGGCAGGTCTATGGCTACACCTTC
TRBV19	TRBJ2-1	few	TRBD2	CASSITFPGGALGYNEQFF	TGTGCCAGTAGTATAACCTTTCCCGGGGGGGCACTTGGTTACAATGAGCAGTTCTTC
TRBV12-3/TRBV12-4	TRBJ2-5	NA	NA	CASSFSLHQETQYF	TGTGCCAGCAGTTTTAGCCTTCACCAAGAGACCCAGTACTTC
TRBV29-1	TRBJ2-5	NA	NA	CSVKMALETQYF	TGCAGCGTCAAGATGGCATTAGAGACCCAGTACTTC
TRBV29-1	TRBJ2-7	few	TRBD2	CSVVTSGKYEQYF	TGCAGCGTTGTGACTAGCGGGAAATACGAGCAGTACTTC
TRBV20-1	TRBJ2-2	NA	TRBD2	CSAQVGTSVTGELFF	TGCAGTGCCCAGGTCGGGACTAGCGTAACCGGGGAGCTGTTTTTT
TRBV2	TRBJ2-5	few	TRBD2	CASTINGLDGKTQYF	TGTGCCAGCACTATCAATGGACTAGATGGGAAGACCCAGTACTTC
TRBV13	TRBJ2-7	few	NA	CASSLGLGRGTYEQYF	TGTGCCAGCAGCTTAGGCCTAGGCCGAGGGACCTACGAGCAGTACTTC
TRBV7-3	TRBJ2-1	NA	TRBD2	CASRQPGGGEQFF	TGTGCCAGCAGACAACCCGGGGGGGGTGAGCAGTTCTTC
TRBV7-9	TRBJ1-3	many	NA	CASSVGTIGNTIYF	TGTGCCAGCAGCGTCGGGACGATAGGAAACACCATATATTTT
TRBV7-8	TRBJ2-1	once	TRBD1	CASSSPGQGGIEQFF	TGTGCCAGCAGCTCACCGGGACAGGGCGGTATTGAGCAGTTCTTC
TRBV12-3/TRBV12-4	TRBJ2-7	few	TRBD2	CASRPSGSSYEQYF	TGTGCCAGCAGGCCTAGCGGGAGCTCCTACGAGCAGTACTTC
TRBV5-1	TRBJ2-1	NA	TRBD1	CASSTRGPGNEQFF	TGCGCCAGCAGCACCAGGGGGCCGGGGAATGAGCAGTTCTTC
TRBV20-1	TRBJ2-5	NA	TRBD2	CSASLAGIKETQYF	TGCAGTGCTTCCTTAGCGGGGATTAAAGAGACCCAGTACTTC
TRBV2	TRBJ2-1	few	NA	CASSDDGTSYNEQFF	TGTGCCAGCAGTGATGATGGGACCTCCTACAATGAGCAGTTCTTC
TRBV12-3/TRBV12-4	TRBJ2-3	NA	TRBD2	CASSNGQIGLAGNTQYF	TGTGCCAGCAGCAATGGACAGATTGGACTAGCCGGGAATACGCAGTATTTT
TRBV24-1	TRBJ2-2	NA	NA	CATRGRGPNTGELFF	TGTGCCACCCGCGGACGGGGACCGAACACCGGGGAGCTGTTTTTT
TRBV9	TRBJ2-3	NA	TRBD2	CASSPLGGGVTDTQYF	TGTGCCAGCAGCCCCCTTGGTGGGGGGGTCACAGATACGCAGTATTTT
TRBV15	TRBJ2-3	NA	NA	CATSRDKLDTQYF	TGTGCCACCAGCAGAGATAAACTGGATACGCAGTATTTT
TRBV19	TRBJ1-6	once	NA	CASSILAGNSPLHF	TGTGCCAGTAGTATACTTGCCGGGAATTCACCCCTCCACTTT
TRBV11-2	TRBJ1-6	NA	TRBD1	CASSSGPGQGDSPLHF	TGTGCCAGCAGCTCAGGACCGGGACAGGGGGATTCACCCCTCCACTTT
TRBV5-1	TRBJ2-7	few	NA	CASSLGGTESYEQYF	TGCGCCAGCAGCTTGGGAGGGACGGAGTCCTACGAGCAGTACTTC
TRBV20-1	TRBJ2-1	NA	TRBD1	CSARDLGTGRNEQFF	TGCAGTGCTAGAGACCTCGGGACAGGGCGCAATGAGCAGTTCTTC
TRBV20-1	TRBJ2-3	few	TRBD2	CSASTSGNLDTQYF	TGCAGTGCTAGCACTAGCGGGAATTTGGATACGCAGTATTTT
TRBV2	TRBJ2-7	few	NA	CASSERGPDEQYF	TGTGCCAGCAGTGAACGGGGGCCGGACGAGCAGTACTTC
TRBV20-1	TRBJ2-5	few	TRBD2	CSATTQREEGETQYF	TGCAGTGCTACAACCCAGCGGGAGGAGGGGGAGACCCAGTACTTC
TRBV4-1	TRBJ1-1	few	NA	CASSHLREGPTEAFF	TGCGCCAGCAGCCACCTCAGGGAGGGACCCACTGAAGCTTTCTTT
TRBV6-4	TRBJ2-3	few	TRBD1	CASSAGQGSGTQYF	TGTGCCAGCAGTGCGGGACAGGGTAGTGGTACGCAGTATTTT
TRBV20-1	TRBJ2-3	NA	NA	CSAREPQILTDTQYF	TGCAGTGCTAGGGAACCCCAAATTCTCACAGATACGCAGTATTTT
TRBV11-1	TRBJ2-1	NA	NA	CASSYPVGGGPNSYNEQFF	TGTGCCAGCAGCTACCCAGTAGGGGGAGGGCCCAACTCCTACAATGAGCAGTTCTTC
TRBV2	TRBJ2-1	few	TRBD2	CASSESGGSYNEQFF	TGTGCCAGCAGTGAGTCGGGGGGCTCCTACAATGAGCAGTTCTTC